This T cell receptor beta chain stems from a study of metastatic and nonmetastatic thyroid tumors. Study details: Peripheral blood and tumor or nodule samples from malignant and benign thyroid patients were compared. Study-level points and caveats: Malignant thyroid tumors reportedly exceeded benign nodules significantly in TCR beta diversity, with the difference appearing in blood and tumor.

Regarding this clone: Its antigen is not identified.

In the authors' methods: Differences in CDR3 between clinicopathological groups were drawn on to build a classifier intended to discriminate distant-metastatic papillary thyroid cancer patients. TCRdb redid the clone calls on the PCR reads using MiXCR. TCRdb's processing, not the authors', yielded these V and J calls. In the table there are roughly 18,000 clones, less than 35% of which are singletons. V was pared by 7 bases and J by 2 bases, with 20 bases between. The CDR3 has 17 amino acids. Germline-derived CDR1 and CDR2 are SGHAT and FQDESV (reference sequence). Among the patients, none had received any treatment before thyroid surgery.

This receptor was identified in a female donor with papillary thyroid cancer or a benign thyroid nodule (not recorded which). Some clones in this sample may be carry-over from other donors' samples. The chain employs TRBV11-1 and TRBJ2-2; perhaps TRBD2 as D (5 bases). Sequenced input: adjacent normal tissue. CDR3 region: CASTPMAVSGNTGELFF. The CDR3 DNA follows: TGTGCCAGCACCCCTATGGCGGTATCGGGAAACACCGGGGAGCTGTTTTTT.